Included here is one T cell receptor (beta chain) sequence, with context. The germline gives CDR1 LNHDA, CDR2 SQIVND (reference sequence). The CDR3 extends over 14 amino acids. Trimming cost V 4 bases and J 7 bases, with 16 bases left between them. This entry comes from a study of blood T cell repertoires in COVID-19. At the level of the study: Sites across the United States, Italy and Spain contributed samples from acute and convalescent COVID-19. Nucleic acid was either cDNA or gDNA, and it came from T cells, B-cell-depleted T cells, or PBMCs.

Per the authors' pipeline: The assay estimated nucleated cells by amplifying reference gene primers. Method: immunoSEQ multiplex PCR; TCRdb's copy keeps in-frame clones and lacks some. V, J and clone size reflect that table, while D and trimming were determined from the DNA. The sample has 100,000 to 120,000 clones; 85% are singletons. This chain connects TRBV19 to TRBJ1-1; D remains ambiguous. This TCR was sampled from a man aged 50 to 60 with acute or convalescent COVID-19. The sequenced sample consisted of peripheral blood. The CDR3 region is CASSKWHSGYEAFF. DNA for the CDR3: TGTGCCAGTAGTAAGTGGCACAGTGGTTATGAAGCTTTCTTT.